One and the same sample provided the 21 T cell receptor beta chains below, sequenced in a study of technical replicates of blood from a handful of donors. Profiling relied on immunoSEQ multiplex PCR, and the TCRdb table lists in-frame clones only, not all of them. The sample includes some 84,000 clones, 90% to 95% of them seen just once. Material: T cells isolated from PBMCs. The receptors shown here come from a human donor in good health.

The gene calls are TRBV11-1 and TRBJ1-1, with D unresolved. The CDR3 extends over 14 amino acids. V was cut by 2 bases and J by 0 bases, with 7 bases left in between. Germline lookup yields CDR1 SGHAT and CDR2 FQDESV (reference sequence). The CDR3: CASSLTAVNTEAFF. CDR3 coding DNA: TGTGCCAGCAGCTTAACTGCCGTGAACACTGAAGCTTTCTTT.

The V gene is TRBV9, the J gene TRBJ1-5, with TRBD1 matching over 9 bases. The germline V gene encodes CDR1 SGDLS and CDR2 YYNGEE. Trimming removed 3 bases from V and 0 bases from J; junction bases left unmatched: 7. This CDR3 comprises 17 residues. The CDR3 here is CASSETGGMDSNQPQHF. The CDR3 DNA is TGTGCCAGCAGCGAGACAGGGGGGATGGATAGCAATCAGCCCCAGCATTTT.

V gene TRBV28 combines with J gene TRBJ2-7; 7 nucleotides match TRBD1. Germline CDR1 reads MDHEN; CDR2 reads SYDVKM. The V segment lost 5 bases and the J segment 2 bases; nucleotides outside the gene matches: 12. The CDR3 spans 16 residues. CDR3: CASSPAWGQWTYEQYF. The CDR3 nucleotides read TGTGCCAGCAGTCCGGCGTGGGGACAGTGGACCTACGAGCAGTACTTC.

V usage is TRBV10-3 and J usage is TRBJ2-1, with a tentative D call TRBD2 (6 bases). Germline values: CDR1 ENHRY, CDR2 SYGVKD. The CDR3 runs 15 residues. Trimming took 3 bases from V and 4 from J, leaving 13 bases between them. The DNA of the CDR3 is TGTGCCATCAGTGAAACTAGCCCTCCTTACAATGAGCAGTTCTTC. Encoded protein: CAISETSPPYNEQFF.

The chain combines TRBV6-5 with TRBJ2-7, with TRBD1 matching over 9 bases. Germline-derived CDR1 and CDR2 are MNHEY and SVGAGI. Germline trimming cut 2 bases from V and 3 bases from J; bases unmatched to any gene: 5. The CDR3 is 15 amino acids. CDR3 in amino acids: CASSYLRQGGYEQYF. CDR3 DNA: TGTGCCAGCAGTTACCTGAGACAGGGGGGCTACGAGCAGTACTTC.

The chain combines TRBV6-4 with TRBJ1-2; no clear D. The CDR3 has 12 amino acids. CDR1 is MRHNA, CDR2 SNTAGT, per germline. V gave up 3 bases and J gave up 5 bases, with 7 bases separating them. CDR3 DNA sequence: TGTGCCAGCAGTGATACGGGATATGGCTACACCTTC. Its protein product is CASSDTGYGYTF.

This clone was seen more than once but under ten times. The CDR3 region has the DNA TGTGCCAGCAGCCTCGGGACAGGGGCGGCGAACACTGAAGCTTTCTTT. Protein: CASSLGTGAANTEAFF. This chain connects TRBV9 to TRBJ1-1; TRBD1 aligns across 10 bases. CDR3 size: 16 residues. V lost 4 bases, J lost 1 base, and 7 bases stayed unmatched. Germline lookup yields CDR1 SGDLS and CDR2 YYNGEE.

This chain uses TRBV5-6 with TRBJ2-7, with TRBD2 matching over 12 bases. This CDR3 is 14 amino acids long. Unmatched junction bases numbered 0, after V lost 3 bases and J lost 2 bases. Germline CDR1 is SGHDT and CDR2 is YYEEEE. The CDR3 nucleotides are TGTGCCAGCAGCTGGACTAGCGGGGCCTACGAGCAGTACTTC. This gives the protein CASSWTSGAYEQYF. The whole variable domain, remainder taken from reference TRBV5-6 and TRBJ2-7, is DAGVTQSPTHLIKTRGQQVTLRCSPKSGHDTVSWYQQALGQGPQFIFQYYEEEERQRGNFPDRFSGHQFPNYSSELNVNALLLGDSALYLCASSWTSGAYEQYFGPGTRLTVT.

The chain carries TRBV15 and TRBJ2-7; TRBD2 matches 13 bases. Germline V gene data show CDR1 as LNHNV and CDR2 as YYDKDF (reference sequence). The trim removed 3 bases at V and 4 bases at J, leaving 3 bases unmatched. This CDR3 contains 15 residues. The CDR3 DNA reads as TGTGCCACCAGCAGCGGACTAGCGGGAGAATACGAGCAGTACTTC. As protein: CATSSGLAGEYEQYF.

This sequence joins TRBV19 and TRBJ2-3; D is unresolved. Looked up from germline, CDR1 is LNHDA and CDR2 is SQIVND (reference sequence). Trimming cost V 7 bases and J 2 bases, with 4 bases left between them. The CDR3 contains 11 residues. This CDR3 is CASIATDTQYF. The DNA of the CDR3 is TGTGCCAGTATAGCCACAGATACGCAGTATTTT. Based on the CDR3 plus reference TRBV19 and TRBJ2-3, the full variable domain is DGGITQSPKYLFRKEGQNVTLSCEQNLNHDAMYWYRQDPGQGLRLIYYSQIVNDFQKGDIAEGYSVSREKKESFPLTVTSAQKNPTAFYLCASIATDTQYFGPGTRLTVL.

This clone has only one observation. The V and J genes are TRBV28 and TRBJ2-1; weak D call: TRBD2 (6 bases). V lost 3 bases and J 3 bases, leaving 15 bases between the germline ends. Germline V gives CDR1 MDHEN, CDR2 SYDVKM. The CDR3 has 16 residues. This CDR3 is CASSFWGEDDYNEQFF. DNA for the CDR3: TGTGCCAGCAGTTTTTGGGGGGAGGACGACTACAATGAGCAGTTCTTC.

This chain connects TRBV5-4 to TRBJ2-1; D might be TRBD1 (5 bases). The CDR3 spans 14 residues. Germline V gene lookup returns CDR1 SGHNT and CDR2 YYREEE (reference sequence). V gave up 4 bases and J gave up 0 bases, with 8 bases separating them. The CDR3 nucleotides read TGTGCCAGCAGCCCCGACAGCTCCTACAATGAGCAGTTCTTC. This codes for CASSPDSSYNEQFF. The whole variable domain, remainder taken from reference TRBV5-4 and TRBJ2-1, is ETGVTQSPTHLIKTRGQQVTLRCSSQSGHNTVSWYQQALGQGPQFIFQYYREEENGRGNFPPRFSGLQFPNYSSELNVNALELDDSALYLCASSPDSSYNEQFFGPGTRLTVL.

The rearrangement joins TRBV11-3 to TRBJ2-7, with no clear D. The CDR3 contains 14 residues. The V end lost 1 base, the J end lost 0 bases, and 7 bases lay between the germline ends. Germline V gene lookup returns CDR1 SGHNT and CDR2 YENEEA. As DNA, the CDR3 is TGTGCCAGCAGCTTAGCCAGAATCTCCTACGAGCAGTACTTC. This codes for CASSLARISYEQYF.

The chain combines TRBV5-1 with TRBJ2-2, with 8 positions matching TRBD2. After removal of 4 bases from V and 6 bases from J, the junction contained 8 bases not matched to a gene. Germline loops: CDR1 SGHRS, CDR2 YFSETQ. There are 15 residues in the CDR3. The CDR3 is CASSALGRASGELFF. The CDR3, as DNA: TGCGCCAGCAGCGCCCTCGGGAGGGCCTCCGGGGAGCTGTTTTTT.

The V and J genes are TRBV7-2 and TRBJ2-7; no clear D gene. V gave up 5 bases and J gave up 0 bases, with 8 bases separating them. Germline V gene lookup returns CDR1 SGHTA and CDR2 FQGNSA. This CDR3 is built from 13 residues. CDR3 in amino acids: CASSRLFSYEQYF. The CDR3 DNA reads TGTGCCAGCAGCCGTTTATTCTCCTACGAGCAGTACTTC.

The chain combines TRBV9 with TRBJ2-1, with TRBD2 matching 10 bases. The CDR3 sequence is 15 residues long. Germline V lookup: CDR1 SGDLS, CDR2 YYNGEE. The J segment lost 7 bases and the V segment lost 4 bases, leaving 8 bases of the junction unmatched. The chain's CDR3 is CASSSSSGSGNEQFF. As DNA, the CDR3 is TGTGCCAGCAGCTCGTCTAGCGGGAGTGGGAATGAGCAGTTCTTC.

The chain employs TRBV6-6 and TRBJ1-1, with TRBD1 identical over 11 bases. The ends lost 6 bases at V and 7 bases at J; junction bases unmatched: 4. CDR1 and CDR2 from the germline V gene are MNHNY and SVGAGI (reference sequence). The CDR3 runs 13 residues. CDR3 residues: CASRGTGGFEAFF. The CDR3 region has the DNA TGTGCCAGCAGAGGGACAGGGGGATTTGAAGCTTTCTTT.

This sequence joins TRBV11-3 and TRBJ2-1; 9 bases are a match to TRBD2. V was clipped by 3 bases and J by 5 bases; unmatched bases: 2. The CDR3 length is 14 residues. Germline values: CDR1 SGHNT, CDR2 YENEEA. CDR3 DNA sequence: TGTGCCAGCAGCTTTGCGGGAGGGGACAATGAGCAGTTCTTC. Amino acid sequence: CASSFAGGDNEQFF.

This clone came up a few times. The V call is TRBV19, the J call TRBJ2-1; 8 bases agree with TRBD2. Germline-derived CDR1 and CDR2 are LNHDA and SQIVND (reference sequence). V lost 0 bases, J lost 5 bases, and 9 bases stayed unmatched. CDR3 length: 17 amino acids. CDR3 sequence: CASSIDFGQREHNEQFF. CDR3 DNA sequence: TGTGCCAGTAGTATAGATTTCGGCCAGCGGGAGCACAATGAGCAGTTCTTC.

This chain links TRBV7-9 with TRBJ2-2; maybe TRBD2 (5 bases). In germline, CDR1 is SEHNR, CDR2 FQNEAQ (reference sequence). Trimming shortened V by 1 base and J by 3 bases, and 15 bases separated the two germline ends. The CDR3 is 17 amino acids. This chain's CDR3 is CASSLGEGPYYTGELFF. CDR3 nucleotides: TGTGCCAGCAGCTTAGGCGAGGGTCCTTATTACACCGGGGAGCTGTTTTTT.

J is TRBJ2-7 and V is TRBV30; 8 nucleotides align to TRBD2. The germline V gene encodes CDR1 GTSNPN and CDR2 SVGIG (reference sequence). The CDR3 extends over 13 amino acids. Trimming took 5 bases from V and 7 from J; bases not matched to a gene: 10. CDR3 DNA sequence: TGTGCCTGGCACCTGGGGGGACTAGTTGAGCAGTACTTC. This sequence encodes CAWHLGGLVEQYF.